The text below deals with one TCR beta chain. This record comes from a study of blood T cell repertoires in COVID-19. Study-wide context: Acute and convalescent COVID-19 specimens originated in the United States, Italy and Spain. The cDNA or gDNA used as material had been derived from T cells, B-cell-depleted T cells, or PBMCs.

Per the original methods: From reference gene primer amplification, estimates of nucleated cell counts were derived. Repertoires were generated with immunoSEQ multiplex PCR, while TCRdb's copy carries only in-frame clones and drops some. From that table come the V and J calls and clone size; the DNA was used to work out D and trimming. The table includes approximately 160,000 clones, approximately 88% detected once. The CDR3 spans 15 residues. V shed 5 bases, J shed 5 bases, and the junction held 6 bases outside the gene matches. Looked up from germline, CDR1 is MNHEY and CDR2 is SVGAGI. The clonotype originates from a woman aged 60-70 years with acute or convalescent COVID-19. Specimen: peripheral blood. V is TRBV6-5 and J is TRBJ2-3; TRBD2 aligns across 11 bases. The CDR3 sequence is CASSRFSGGGDTQYF. The DNA of the CDR3 is TGTGCCAGCAGTCGCTTTAGCGGGGGGGGAGATACGCAGTATTTT.